The next 9 T cell receptor beta chains were all read from a single sample in a study of naive and memory T cell subsets. Findings of the study overall: Naive repertoires, especially CD8, held a few larger clonotypes, possibly memory cells re-expressing CD45RA.

For these receptors, no antigen is known. Two oligonucleotides, mixed equimolar, formed the beta constant-region primer covering TRBC1 and TRBC2. Nested alpha and beta constant-region primers with the SP2 primer drove four PCR rounds on ligated cDNA. TCRdb recomputed calls from the UMI-ligation and nested PCR reads with MiXCR, one row per CDR3 protein. The table lists roughly 140,000 distinct CDR3 sequences, approximately 20% of them singletons, with 0.55% to 0.75% in the top ten. The specimen was naive CD8+ T cells from blood. Receptors were obtained from a human donor in good health.

The genes are TRBV27 and TRBJ2-3; 13 nucleotides agree with TRBD2. J gave up 1 base and V 4 bases, and 5 bases lay outside the gene matches. The CDR3 has 17 amino acids. CDR1 is MNHEY and CDR2 is SMNVEV in the germline V gene (reference sequence). As DNA, the CDR3 is TGTGCCAGCAGTTCGCAACTAGCGGGAGGGGGCACAGATACGCAGTATTTT. This codes for CASSSQLAGGGTDTQYF.

The gene calls are TRBV7-8 and TRBJ2-7; 9 bases match TRBD1. V gave up 5 bases and J gave up 3 bases; unmatched junction bases: 11. Germline V lookup: CDR1 SGHVS, CDR2 FQNEAQ. This CDR3 has 16 residues. The CDR3 DNA reads as TGTGCCAGCAGCACGGGACAGGGACGCTCAATCTACGAGCAGTACTTC. This translates into CASSTGQGRSIYEQYF.

This clonotype was seen a handful of times. The CDR3 nucleotides are TGTGCAAGTCGCAAAAGAGGGGGTCGTTGTGGCTACACCTTC. Translated, it gives CASRKRGGRCGYTF. This chain links TRBV12-2 with TRBJ1-2; the DNA was not compared with TRBD1, the D call given in the table. TRBV12-2 constitutes a pseudogene. This CDR3 region has 14 residues.

This clonotype has a handful of counts. The V and J genes are TRBV29-1 and TRBJ2-1; 7 bases match TRBD1. J was trimmed by 6 bases and V by 7 bases; bases with no gene match: 3. This CDR3 is built from 11 residues. Germline V gene lookup returns CDR1 SQVTM and CDR2 ANQGSEA. The CDR3 loop is CSERQGNEQFF. The CDR3 DNA sequence: TGCAGCGAGCGACAGGGCAATGAGCAGTTCTTC.

This chain uses TRBV4-2 with TRBJ1-2, with D possibly matching TRBD1 (6 bases). Per the germline V gene, CDR1 is LGHNA and CDR2 is YNFKEQ. The CDR3 contains 15 residues. V was trimmed by 0 bases and J by 3 bases, leaving 11 bases between them. CDR3 in DNA: TGTGCCAGCAGCCAAGATTTTGAGGGGGACTATGGCTACACCTTC. The encoded protein is CASSQDFEGDYGYTF.

There are a few counts of this clonotype. The chain recombines TRBV4-1 with TRBJ2-1, with 10 bases identical to TRBD2. V gave up 0 bases and J gave up 3 bases; unmatched junction bases: 5. This CDR3 region has 17 residues. Germline V gene sequence: CDR1 MGHRA, CDR2 YSYEKL. The CDR3 sequence: CASSQDAVAGGYNEQFF. CDR3 nucleotide sequence: TGCGCCAGCAGCCAAGATGCCGTAGCGGGAGGCTACAATGAGCAGTTCTTC.

This chain joins TRBV4-1 and TRBJ2-1, with 7 bases that match TRBD2. V trimming: 1 base; J trimming: 9 bases; junction bases outside the gene matches: 9. CDR3 length: 15 residues. The germline gives CDR1 MGHRA, CDR2 YSYEKL. The CDR3 region is CASSQGDYNHGEQFF. The DNA of the CDR3 is TGCGCCAGCAGCCAAGGGGACTACAACCACGGTGAGCAGTTCTTC.

This clonotype was counted between two and nine times. The chain links TRBV28 to TRBJ2-1, with TRBD2 identical over 9 bases. The CDR3 covers 12 residues. Germline V gene sequence: CDR1 MDHEN, CDR2 SYDVKM. Losses at the gene ends were 3 bases for V and 15 bases for J; bases not matched to a gene: 6. The CDR3 spells CASSLWSGRLFF. The CDR3 DNA follows: TGTGCCAGCAGTTTGTGGAGCGGGAGGCTGTTCTTC.

This clonotype was counted a single time. This chain joins TRBV12-3 or TRBV12-4 and TRBJ2-7; 9 nucleotides match TRBD2. The CDR3 covers 16 residues. The V gene end was trimmed by 3 bases and the J gene end by 4 bases; junction bases not matched to a gene: 10. The CDR3 here is CASSFILAGVPYEQYF. CDR3 DNA sequence: TGTGCCAGCAGTTTCATATTAGCGGGAGTTCCGTACGAGCAGTACTTC.